Listed here are 9 T cell receptor beta chains from one sample, sequenced in a study of blood T cell repertoires in COVID-19. Libraries were prepared by immunoSEQ multiplex PCR; TCRdb keeps only in-frame clonotypes and omits some of them. The table has tens of thousands of clones, 75% to 85% seen once. Material: peripheral blood. Receptors were obtained from a human donor in a cohort sampled during active COVID-19.

Comment on this clone: The same CDR3 arises from other DNA sequences in this sample as well. The genes are TRBV11-3 and TRBJ2-3; 7 bases fit TRBD2. The germline CDR1 and CDR2 sequences are SGHNT and YENEEA. V shed 9 bases, J shed 4 bases, and the junction held 10 bases outside the gene matches. This CDR3 is built from 14 residues. The CDR3 here is CASTQTSVADTQYF. CDR3 sequence (DNA): TGTGCCAGTACCCAAACTAGCGTGGCAGATACGCAGTATTTT.

This clone was recorded only once. V is TRBV7-6 and J is TRBJ2-5; weak D call: TRBD1 (5 bases). CDR3 length equals 20 residues. Per germline, CDR1 SGHVS and CDR2 FNYEAQ. V gave up 5 bases and J gave up 0 bases, with 28 bases separating them. The CDR3 DNA sequence: TGTGCCAGCAGCCCTCTACTCCACCTGAGACGACAGCCGCACCAAGAGACCCAGTACTTC. Translation: CASSPLLHLRRQPHQETQYF.

The J gene is TRBJ2-7, the V gene TRBV5-8; D remains unclear. Germline-derived CDR1 and CDR2 are SGHTS and YDEGEE. The length of the CDR3 is 13 residues. Deletions cut 4 bases from V and 3 bases from J, with 11 bases between. As DNA, the CDR3 is TGTGCCAGCAGCCCCCGACTGAACTACGAGCAGTACTTC. Protein product: CASSPRLNYEQYF.

The chain links TRBV5-4 to TRBJ1-2; TRBD1 is a possible D gene (5 bases). V was shortened by 1 base and J by 7 bases, with 11 bases between the two germline ends. Germline V gene data show CDR1 as SGHNT and CDR2 as YYREEE (reference sequence). This CDR3 region has 13 residues. This CDR3 reads CASSLSGAAGYTF. The DNA for the CDR3 is TGTGCCAGCAGCTTGAGCGGGGCGGCTGGCTACACCTTC.

The chain combines TRBV19 with TRBJ1-2; weak D call: TRBD1 (5 bases). The CDR3 is 15 residues long. Per the germline V gene, CDR1 is LNHDA and CDR2 is SQIVND (reference sequence). Trimming pared 5 bases from V and 2 bases from J, leaving 15 bases between. The CDR3 loop reads CASSSAGLGNYGYTF. The CDR3 DNA sequence: TGTGCCAGTAGTTCCGCAGGGCTGGGGAACTATGGCTACACCTTC.

This chain connects TRBV3-1 (or the pseudogene TRBV3-2) to TRBJ1-1; D uncertain. This CDR3 comprises 15 residues. From germline, CDR1 is LGHDT and CDR2 YNNKEL (reference sequence). Between the trimmed V and J ends, which lost 4 bases and 2 bases, there was a span of 14 bases. CDR3 DNA sequence: TGTGCCAGCAGCCCCTGGACGGAGGACAACACTGAAGCTTTCTTT. Amino acid sequence: CASSPWTEDNTEAFF.

The V gene is TRBV10-2, the J gene TRBJ2-7, with 7 bases matching TRBD1. Germline assignment: CDR1 WSHSY and CDR2 SAAADI. V shed 6 bases and J 1 base; nucleotides not matched to a gene: 6. The CDR3 is 14 residues long. This CDR3 reads CASSPTGNSYEQYF. DNA for the CDR3: TGCGCCAGCAGCCCGACAGGGAATTCCTACGAGCAGTACTTC.

The genes are TRBV4-1 and TRBJ1-3; D remains unclear. The CDR3 runs 16 residues. Deletions cut 0 bases from V and 0 bases from J, with 9 bases between. Germline lookup yields CDR1 MGHRA and CDR2 YSYEKL. This chain's CDR3 is CASSQDWPTSGNTIYF. DNA of the CDR3: TGCGCCAGCAGCCAAGATTGGCCAACCTCTGGAAACACCATATATTTT.

This clone has a handful of counts. V is TRBV6-5 and J is TRBJ2-7, with TRBD2 as a possible D gene (5 bases). Trimming removed 6 bases from V and 2 bases from J, with 14 bases in between. CDR1 MNHEY and CDR2 SVGAGI come from the germline V gene. CDR3 size: 14 residues. The CDR3: CASRPQRTTYEQYF. CDR3 nucleotides: TGTGCCAGCAGGCCACAGCGGACCACCTACGAGCAGTACTTC.